This passage covers 19 T cell receptor beta chains from one sample sequenced in a study of blood T cell repertoires in COVID-19. Generated by immunoSEQ multiplex PCR, the TCRdb table keeps only in-frame clones and is missing some. The sample lists 100,000 or so clones; about 86% were seen once. Sequencing was done on a sample of peripheral blood. These receptors were taken from a man aged 80 or over with acute or convalescent COVID-19.

The chain recombines TRBV14 with TRBJ2-7; TRBD2 aligns across 8 bases. J was trimmed by 5 bases and V by 8 bases; bases with no gene match: 14. Germline assignment: CDR1 SGHDN and CDR2 FVKESK. The CDR3 spans 15 residues. In nucleotides, the CDR3 is TGTGCCAGCGGCAGAGCGAGCGGGAGATTCAACGAGCAGTACTTC. Translated: CASGRASGRFNEQYF.

This clone appeared a few times. V gene TRBV6-5 combines with J gene TRBJ1-6; D is uncertain. Trimming removed 2 bases at V and 10 bases at J, with 12 bases between. The CDR3 sequence is 14 residues long. Germline V gene data show CDR1 as MNHEY and CDR2 as SVGAGI. CDR3 protein: CASSYGGKESPLHF. CDR3 nucleotides: TGTGCCAGCAGTTACGGAGGGAAGGAATCACCCCTCCACTTT.

The chain uses TRBV5-1 and TRBJ2-4, with a possible D match to TRBD2 (5 bases). Trimming cost V 4 bases and J 3 bases, with 20 bases left between them. Germline-derived CDR1 and CDR2 are SGHRS and YFSETQ. CDR3 length: 17 residues. In DNA, the CDR3 is TGCGCCAGCAGCCCCCAGGCTAGCCCGAAGGTCAAAAACATTCAGTACTTC. Protein: CASSPQASPKVKNIQYF.

The chain recombines TRBV7-2 with TRBJ2-2; D remains unclear. V was clipped by 2 bases and J by 0 bases, with 7 bases between them. Germline assignment: CDR1 SGHTA and CDR2 FQGNSA. The CDR3 spans 15 residues. Here the CDR3 reads CASSLRVANTGELFF. The CDR3 coding sequence is TGTGCCAGCAGCTTACGAGTAGCGAACACCGGGGAGCTGTTTTTT.

This chain links TRBV5-1 with TRBJ2-1; 12 nucleotides agree with TRBD1. This CDR3 is built from 16 residues. Germline CDR1 reads SGHRS; CDR2 reads YFSETQ. The V gene end was trimmed by 4 bases and the J gene end by 10 bases; junction bases not matched to a gene: 12. CDR3 nucleotides: TGCGCCAGCAGCCAGATATCCGGGACAGGGGGCTTCGAGCAGTTCTTC. Its translation is CASSQISGTGGFEQFF.

The chain links TRBV19 to TRBJ1-6, with 11 bases matching TRBD1. V lost 3 bases to trimming and J lost 7 bases; unmatched junction nucleotides: 8. The CDR3 consists of 17 residues. The germline CDR1 and CDR2 sequences are LNHDA and SQIVND (reference sequence). Written as DNA, the CDR3 is TGTGCCAGTAGTATCAGACGGACAGGGGGCGAGAATTCACCCCTCCACTTT. Translating it yields CASSIRRTGGENSPLHF.

V gene TRBV7-3 combines with J gene TRBJ2-5; 8 bases line up with TRBD1. Germline V gene sequence: CDR1 SGHTA, CDR2 FQGTGA. This CDR3 comprises 14 residues. V lost 5 bases, J lost 4 bases, and 6 bases stayed unmatched. Here the CDR3 reads CASSTTGGLETQYF. CDR3 bases: TGTGCCAGCAGCACCACAGGGGGTCTAGAGACCCAGTACTTC.

This chain connects TRBV7-2 to TRBJ2-3, with D possibly being TRBD2 (7 bases). The CDR3 is made up of 15 amino acids. The germline V and J ends were trimmed by 3 bases and 11 bases, with 21 bases remaining between them. Germline values: CDR1 SGHTA, CDR2 FQGNSA. The CDR3 DNA sequence: TGTGCCAGCAGCTTCGGGGGGACACGGCTCGTGAGGCAGTATTTT. This sequence encodes CASSFGGTRLVRQYF. Full variable domain (missing parts from reference TRBV7-2 and TRBJ2-3): GAGVSQSPSNKVTEKGKDVELRCDPISGHTALYWYRQSLGQGLEFLIYFQGNSAPDKSGLPSDRFSAERTGGSVSTLTIQRTQQEDSAVYLCASSFGGTRLVRQYFGPGTRLTVL.

This chain links TRBV28 with TRBJ2-7, with TRBD1 matching over 10 bases. The CDR3 has 14 residues. With V trimmed by 8 bases and J by 1 base, 5 bases remained unmatched. Per the germline V gene, CDR1 is MDHEN and CDR2 is SYDVKM. CDR3 residues: CASVDRGQSYEQYF. CDR3 coding DNA: TGTGCCAGCGTCGACAGGGGGCAATCCTACGAGCAGTACTTC.

The chain links TRBV5-6 to TRBJ2-7; possibly TRBD1 for D (6 bases). V shed 5 bases and J shed 2 bases, with 14 bases lying between them. Germline V CDR1 and CDR2: SGHDT, YYEEEE. The CDR3 totals 14 residues. The CDR3 bases are TGTGCCAGCAGTCCTTACAGGGAGACCTACGAGCAGTACTTC. It codes for CASSPYRETYEQYF.

The chain is built from TRBV18 and TRBJ2-6; D unclear. The V and J ends lost 6 bases and 4 bases respectively, with 16 bases between them. Germline loops: CDR1 KGHSH, CDR2 LQKENI. This CDR3 comprises 16 residues. This CDR3 is CASSSVQYLGANVLTF. The CDR3, as DNA: TGTGCCAGCTCCAGCGTCCAATATCTAGGGGCCAACGTCCTGACTTTC.

This clone was seen a single time. The V call is TRBV7-8, the J call TRBJ1-3, with 9 bases aligning to TRBD1. The junction had 6 bases not matched to a gene; V was cut back by 4 bases and J by 2 bases. Germline CDR1 SGHVS, CDR2 FQNEAQ. The CDR3 runs 16 residues. DNA of the CDR3: TGTGCCAGCAGCTCAACGACAGGGGGACCTGGAAACACCATATATTTT. This translates into CASSSTTGGPGNTIYF.

This clone was recorded at least ten times. The CDR3 nucleotides read TGTGCCAGCAGCTCCGGACTAGCGGGAGATCAGTCAGATACGCAGTATTTT. Translating gives CASSSGLAGDQSDTQYF. This chain links TRBV7-3 with TRBJ2-3; 13 bases are a match to TRBD2. CDR3 length: 17 residues. Germline V CDR1 and CDR2: SGHTA, FQGTGA. V lost 4 bases and J lost 4; bases outside the gene matches: 8. Supplemented by reference TRBV7-3 and TRBJ2-3, the full variable domain reads GAGVSQTPSNKVTEKGKYVELRCDPISGHTALYWYRQSLGQGPEFLIYFQGTGAADDSGLPNDRFFAVRPEGSVSTLKIQRTERGDSAVYLCASSSGLAGDQSDTQYFGPGTRLTVL.

The rearrangement uses TRBV6-5 and TRBJ2-2; 9 bases align to TRBD1. CDR1 is MNHEY and CDR2 is SVGAGI in the germline V gene. V shed 7 bases and J 4 bases; nucleotides not matched to a gene: 7. This CDR3 region has 15 residues. CDR3: CASINRGPGTGELFF. CDR3 DNA sequence: TGTGCCAGCATAAACAGGGGGCCGGGCACCGGGGAGCTGTTTTTT.

The sample holds one count of this clone. This chain uses TRBV5-4 with TRBJ1-1; 7 nucleotides agree with TRBD1. The CDR3 is made up of 15 amino acids. Trimming took 0 bases from V and 5 from J; bases not matched to a gene: 7. Germline V gene lookup returns CDR1 SGHNT and CDR2 YYREEE (reference sequence). The CDR3 bases are TGTGCCAGCAGCTTGGGCAACAGGGGAAATACTGAAGCTTTCTTT. It yields the protein CASSLGNRGNTEAFF.

The chain recombines TRBV4-1 with TRBJ2-3, with D uncertain. Trimming took 0 bases from V and 2 from J, leaving 9 bases between them. There are 15 residues in the CDR3. Germline V gene sequence: CDR1 MGHRA, CDR2 YSYEKL. CDR3 sequence: CASSQDEAYTDTQYF. The CDR3 region has the DNA TGCGCCAGCAGCCAAGATGAGGCTTACACAGATACGCAGTATTTT.

The chain is built from TRBV19 and TRBJ1-5, with a tentative D call TRBD1 (6 bases). V dropped 2 bases and J dropped 1 base, with 12 bases sitting between them. The CDR3 totals 16 residues. Germline V CDR1 and CDR2: LNHDA, SQIVND (reference sequence). In DNA form, the CDR3 reads TGTGCCAGTAGTATACAGGGGCGAGGGAGCAATCAGCCCCAGCATTTT. The encoded protein is CASSIQGRGSNQPQHF.

The genes are TRBV16 and TRBJ2-1, with 10 bases that match TRBD2. Germline V gene sequence: CDR1 KGHSY, CDR2 FQNENV. The V segment lost 0 bases and the J segment 4 bases; nucleotides outside the gene matches: 3. The CDR3 contains 16 residues. This CDR3 reads CASSQSSLAGYNEQFF. The DNA of the CDR3 is TGTGCCAGCAGCCAATCGTCACTAGCGGGGTACAATGAGCAGTTCTTC.

This chain uses TRBV6-2 or TRBV6-3 with TRBJ2-4, with a weak D call TRBD1 (5 bases). Trimming pared 4 bases from V and 7 bases from J, leaving 17 bases between. The CDR3 has 15 residues. Germline CDR1 is MNHEY and CDR2 is SVGEGT. The CDR3 spells CASSSRYRNRNIQYF. The CDR3 coding sequence is TGTGCCAGCAGTTCAAGATACAGGAACCGGAACATTCAGTACTTC.